Listed here are 18 T cell receptor beta chains from one sample, sequenced in a study of Ad26.COV2.S vaccination and SARS-CoV-2 variants (dated by TCRdb to about 2021). Receptors were amplified or captured by the immunoSEQ multiplex PCR assay. Held by TCRdb, this immuneACCESS table contains in-frame sequences only and omits some clones. Under half of the omission traces to an unresolved V gene where checked; the cause of the rest is unknown. Across this sample there are around 450,000 clones, with roughly 89% seen only once. The ten largest clones capture about 2.5% of the sample. The treatment or condition label of this sample denotes: 19 received Ad26.COV2.S at low or high dose, single or two shots; five or six received placebo; per-sample allocation not given. For vaccine and placebo recipients, the sequenced repertoires came from samples collected on day 63 after the first injection. The sequencing here drew on peripheral blood, taken in a trial of Ad26.COV2.S vaccine versus placebo. The receptors shown here come from a person between 18 and 59 years old who received the Ad26.COV2.S COVID-19 vaccine or a placebo.

This clone was counted a single time. This chain joins TRBV7-2 and TRBJ2-5; tentatively, D is TRBD1 (6 bases). CDR3 size: 16 residues. CDR1 and CDR2 from the germline V gene are SGHTA and FQGNSA. Deletions cut 5 bases from V and 7 bases from J, with 23 bases between. The CDR3 DNA sequence: TGTGCCAGCAGCGCCACCGGGACACCCCGCCTAGGGACCCAGTACTTC. Protein: CASSATGTPRLGTQYF.

The chain links TRBV15 to TRBJ2-2; 8 bases match TRBD1. The CDR3 spans 14 residues. Germline trimming cut 3 bases from V and 7 bases from J; bases unmatched to any gene: 4. Germline lookup yields CDR1 LNHNV and CDR2 YYDKDF (reference sequence). CDR3 coding DNA: TGTGCCACCAGCAGCCCACAGGGGGACGGGGAGCTGTTTTTT. Translated, it gives CATSSPQGDGELFF.

The chain has TRBV19 and TRBJ1-2; D call uncertain. Per germline, CDR1 LNHDA and CDR2 SQIVND (reference sequence). The CDR3 sequence is 13 residues long. With 3 bases removed from V and 6 bases from J, the gap between germline ends came to 11 bases. This CDR3 is CASSIRGNHGYTF. The CDR3 DNA is TGTGCCAGTAGTATTCGAGGGAACCATGGCTACACCTTC.

V usage is TRBV15 and J usage is TRBJ2-5; maybe TRBD2 (6 bases). The V and J ends lost 5 bases and 1 base respectively, with 8 bases between them. Germline lookup yields CDR1 LNHNV and CDR2 YYDKDF (reference sequence). CDR3 length: 13 amino acids. CDR3 sequence: CATSGGLQETQYF. The CDR3, as DNA: TGTGCCACCAGCGGGGGACTCCAAGAGACCCAGTACTTC.

The V call is TRBV24-1, the J call TRBJ2-1; 7 nucleotides align to TRBD2. The junction had 4 bases not matched to a gene; V was cut back by 1 base and J by 2 bases. There are 16 residues in the CDR3. In germline, CDR1 is KGHDR, CDR2 SFDVKD. CDR3 nucleotides: TGTGCCACCAGTGATTTATCTAGCGGTGCCTACAATGAGCAGTTCTTC. Its protein product is CATSDLSSGAYNEQFF.

This chain connects TRBV5-6 to TRBJ1-2; a weak D match, TRBD1 (6 bases). V lost 4 bases, J lost 5 bases, and 12 bases lay in between. CDR3 length equals 13 residues. CDR1 and CDR2 (germline): SGHDT, YYEEEE. CDR3 DNA: TGTGCCAGCAGCGAGACAGGTCCTTATGGCTACACCTTC. It yields the protein CASSETGPYGYTF.

The chain has TRBV5-4 and TRBJ2-1; 9 positions match TRBD2. Germline CDR1 reads SGHNT; CDR2 reads YYREEE (reference sequence). The CDR3 is made up of 16 amino acids. Unmatched junction bases numbered 9, after V lost 0 bases and J lost 8 bases. The CDR3 nucleotides are TGTGCCAGCAGCTTGGACTGGGCTAGCGGGAACGATGAGCAGTTCTTC. Encoded protein: CASSLDWASGNDEQFF.

The chain couples TRBV28 to TRBJ1-4, with unresolved D. The V and J ends lost 8 bases and 7 bases respectively, with 11 bases between them. Germline V gene data show CDR1 as MDHEN and CDR2 as SYDVKM. This CDR3 region has 12 residues. CDR3 bases: TGTGCCAGCGCTGGTCTGGCTGAAAAACTGTTTTTT. Its translation is CASAGLAEKLFF.

The V gene is TRBV5-6, the J gene TRBJ1-2; TRBD1 matches 8 bases. The germline V gene encodes CDR1 SGHDT and CDR2 YYEEEE. The V and J ends lost 4 bases and 10 bases, in that order; junction bases with no gene match: 6. This CDR3 has 12 amino acids. The CDR3 bases are TGTGCCAGCAGCCCCGGACAGGGCGTCTACACCTTC. It codes for CASSPGQGVYTF.

Comment on this clone: A much bigger clone sits one base away, suggesting this may be a read error. Other DNA sequences from this sample encode an identical CDR3 as well. V is TRBV29-1 and J is TRBJ2-7; D gene ambiguous. CDR3 size: 10 residues. The germline gives CDR1 SQVTM, CDR2 ANQGSEA. The germline V and J ends were trimmed by 4 bases and 0 bases, with 1 base remaining between them. The CDR3 here is CSVGSYEQYF. The CDR3 DNA sequence: TGCAGCGTTGGCTCCTACGAGCAGTACTTC.

J is TRBJ2-5 and V is TRBV2, with D possibly matching TRBD1 (5 bases). The CDR3 consists of 13 residues. The V end was cut by 0 bases, the J end by 7 bases, with 9 bases between. CDR1 SNHLY and CDR2 FYNNEI come from the germline V gene. The CDR3 is CASSEAIQGTQYF. The CDR3 DNA is TGTGCCAGCAGTGAAGCAATTCAGGGGACCCAGTACTTC.

CDR3 residues: CASSLDRMDTEAFF. Here the CDR3 DNA reads TGTGCCAGCAGCTTAGACAGGATGGACACTGAAGCTTTCTTT. The chain joins TRBV11-1 to TRBJ1-1, with D possibly matching TRBD1 (5 bases). Germline assignment: CDR1 SGHAT and CDR2 FQDESV (reference sequence). The length of the CDR3 is 14 residues. The ends were cut back, 1 base at V and 3 bases at J, with 9 bases in the middle.

The chain is built from TRBV2 and TRBJ1-4; 8 nucleotides agree with TRBD1. Germline V lookup: CDR1 SNHLY, CDR2 FYNNEI. The CDR3 is made up of 13 amino acids. V was pared by 8 bases and J by 10 bases, with 9 bases of the junction left unmatched. DNA for the CDR3: TGTGCCAGCGGGACGGACAGGGATGGAAAACTGTTTTTT. It translates to CASGTDRDGKLFF.

The J gene is TRBJ2-7, the V gene TRBV20-1; D may be TRBD1 (6 bases). Germline V gene lookup returns CDR1 DFQATT and CDR2 SNEGSKA (reference sequence). The length of the CDR3 is 11 residues. V was trimmed by 6 bases and J by 7 bases, leaving 13 bases between them. This CDR3 reads CSAQNRVEQYF. The CDR3 DNA sequence: TGCAGTGCCCAGAACAGGGTTGAGCAGTACTTC.

The chain uses TRBV6-5 and TRBJ1-2; tentatively, D is TRBD1 (5 bases). CDR3 length: 15 residues. CDR1 is MNHEY, CDR2 SVGAGI, per germline. V lost 6 bases to trimming and J lost 4 bases, with 18 bases between them. CDR3 nucleotide sequence: TGTGCCAGCAGACCCGGGACCGCAATCTTCTATGGCTACACCTTC. Encoded protein: CASRPGTAIFYGYTF.

The count of this clone is one. The V and J genes are TRBV5-1 and TRBJ1-2; no definite D call. Trimming removed 2 bases at V and 4 bases at J, with 12 bases between. Germline assignment: CDR1 SGHRS and CDR2 YFSETQ. This CDR3 region has 14 residues. The CDR3 protein is CASSFHESSYGYTF. CDR3 sequence (DNA): TGCGCCAGCAGCTTTCACGAGTCATCCTATGGCTACACCTTC.

V is TRBV4-3 and J is TRBJ2-4; D unresolved. Germline lookup yields CDR1 LGHNA and CDR2 YSLEER. Deletions cut 2 bases from V and 7 bases from J, with 12 bases between. CDR3 length equals 14 residues. The CDR3 coding sequence is TGCGCCAGCAGCCAATACGACTTGTCGAACATTCAGTACTTC. Amino acid sequence: CASSQYDLSNIQYF.

This clone was observed a few times. The J gene is TRBJ1-1, the V gene TRBV11-2, with D unresolved. Trimming left V 4 bases short and J 6 bases short, with 9 bases between. The CDR3 is 12 residues long. CDR1 SGHAT and CDR2 FQNNGV come from the germline V gene. For the CDR3, the DNA is TGTGCCAGCAGCTCGAATTGGGCTGAAGCTTTCTTT. Translated, it gives CASSSNWAEAFF.